The clone carrying this T cell receptor beta chain was counted at least ten times. The antigen is unknown. This record belongs to a study of T cell repertoires in cytomegalovirus infection. CDR1 and CDR2 (germline): MRHNA, SNTAGT. The CDR3 runs 16 residues. V gave up 3 bases and J gave up 0 bases; unmatched junction bases: 5. TCRdb re-derived calls from the reads in MiXCR, one entry per CDR3 protein. The repertoire holds 110,000 or so distinct CDR3 sequences, with around 31% as singletons. The origin of this receptor is a human donor in good health (CMV status not recorded). Some clones in this sample may be carry-over from other donors' samples. The chain employs TRBV6-4 and TRBJ2-3; 8 bases align to TRBD2. The material was CD8+ T cells from cultured PBMCs, obtained from culture after CMV antigen stimulation. CDR3 in DNA: TGTGCCAGCAGTGAGACGGCGGGGGGAAGCACAGATACGCAGTATTTT. Its translation is CASSETAGGSTDTQYF.